A single sample is the source of the 4 T cell receptor beta chains below, sequenced in a study of response to subunit inactivated influenza vaccine. TCRdb re-called the RT-PCR reads through MiXCR, storing one row per CDR3 protein. Among about 570,000 distinct CDR3 sequences listed, about 10% were seen once. This same sample was also taken into another study, of T cells expressing NK-cell markers. That study reports: TCR beta cDNA was made by 5'RACE template switching with UMIs.

Source: PBMCs from blood, taken on the day of vaccination. These receptors were obtained from a man aged 45-65 years who received an inactivated influenza vaccine.

This clonotype was seen a handful of times. CDR3 protein: CASSPSGIYNEQFF. The CDR3 coding sequence is TGTGCCAGCAGCCCAAGCGGAATTTACAATGAGCAGTTCTTC. The gene calls are TRBV12-3 or TRBV12-4 and TRBJ2-1, with D maybe TRBD2 (5 bases). V was clipped by 6 bases and J by 4 bases, with 13 bases between them. This CDR3 spans 14 amino acids.

The CDR3, as DNA: TGTGCCGTAACGGGGAGGGGCTACGAGCAGTACTTC. Encoded protein: CAVTGRGYEQYF. This chain joins TRBV28 and TRBJ2-7; 7 bases are a match to TRBD2. J lost 3 bases, V lost 11 bases, and 7 bases had no gene match. The CDR3 contains 12 residues. Germline assignment: CDR1 MDHEN and CDR2 SYDVKM.

This chain uses TRBV6-1 with TRBJ1-6; D remains ambiguous. V was shortened by 7 bases and J by 4 bases, with 8 bases between the two germline ends. Germline assignment: CDR1 MNHNS and CDR2 SASEGT. This CDR3 has 13 amino acids. The CDR3 region is CASKADYNSPLHF. The CDR3 DNA reads TGTGCCAGCAAAGCAGATTATAATTCACCCCTCCACTTT.

This clonotype was recorded a few times. The gene calls are TRBV5-1 and TRBJ2-5; 11 nucleotides line up with TRBD2. V gave up 1 base and J gave up 3 bases; unmatched junction bases: 5. The CDR3 is 16 residues long. Germline assignment: CDR1 SGHRS and CDR2 YFSETQ. This chain's CDR3 is CASSLWGSGGEETQYF. The CDR3 nucleotides are TGCGCCAGCAGCTTGTGGGGTAGCGGGGGGGAAGAGACCCAGTACTTC.